This is a list of T cell receptor beta chains from one sample in a study of blood T cell repertoires in COVID-19. Using immunoSEQ multiplex PCR, the repertoire was profiled, and TCRdb retains in-frame clones only, with some absent. The table shows 200,000 to 250,000 clones, with about 90% occurring only once. Sequencing was carried out using peripheral blood. These receptors were taken from a woman aged 45-60 years with acute or convalescent COVID-19. Both conserved end residues are part of each CDR3. Each record gives: clone size, D gene, J gene, V gene, CDR3 DNA, CDR3 protein. The D gene is left open where the match is weak. Some rows mark clone size as missing; the rest say once, few, many or name a class of expanded clone.

NA	TRBD2	TRBJ2-1	TRBV7-8	TGTGCCAGCAGCTGGTACACTAGCGATGAGCAGTTCTTC	CASSWYTSDEQFF
NA	NA	TRBJ1-6	TRBV30	TGTGCCTGGAATATCGAGTTTAATTCACCCCTCCACTTT	CAWNIEFNSPLHF
NA	NA	TRBJ2-5	TRBV5-5	TGTGCCAGCAGCTGGCCTCAAGAGACCCAGTACTTC	CASSWPQETQYF
NA	TRBD2	TRBJ2-3	TRBV6-5	TGTGCCAGCAGGACTAGCGGGGTGGATACGCAGTATTTT	CASRTSGVDTQYF
many	NA	TRBJ1-2	TRBV6-1	TGTGCCAGCAGTGAAGCGCGTTACGGGGAAGGCTACACCTTC	CASSEARYGEGYTF
few	NA	TRBJ2-7	TRBV27	TGTGCCAGCAGTTTAGGCAGAACCTACGAGCAGTACTTC	CASSLGRTYEQYF
NA	TRBD2	TRBJ2-2	TRBV5-1	TGCGCCAGCAGCTTGGCCCCCAAGGTAGCGGGAGGACCGAACACCGGGGAGCTGTTTTTT	CASSLAPKVAGGPNTGELFF
NA	NA	TRBJ2-7	TRBV11-2	TGTGCCAGCAGCCTGGGGCAGGGGGGCCCGACATACGAGCAGTACTTC	CASSLGQGGPTYEQYF
NA	TRBD2	TRBJ2-1	TRBV6-2/TRBV6-3	TGTGCCAGCAGCAGTTGGACTAGCGGGGTCCTCTCCTACAATGAGCAGTTCTTC	CASSSWTSGVLSYNEQFF
NA	NA	TRBJ1-3	TRBV6-5	TGTGCCAGCAGTTACTCTGGAGGATTCGAGAGAAACACCATATATTTT	CASSYSGGFERNTIYF
NA	NA	TRBJ2-1	TRBV9	TGTGCCAGCAGCCCAGGGTTTGAGCAGTTCTTC	CASSPGFEQFF
NA	NA	TRBJ2-3	TRBV3-1/TRBV3-2	TGTGCCAGCAGCCCCCGTTTAGGGGGTAGTAAAGATACGCAGTATTTT	CASSPRLGGSKDTQYF
NA	TRBD2	TRBJ2-1	TRBV7-2	TGTGCCAGCAGCCCACTAGCGGGGGGTTACAATGAGCAGTTCTTC	CASSPLAGGYNEQFF
NA	TRBD1	TRBJ1-2	TRBV6-7	TGTGCCAGCAGTCGGGACAGGGGATACCCCCGATCTAACTATGGCTACACCTTC	CASSRDRGYPRSNYGYTF
few	NA	TRBJ1-1	TRBV7-9	TGTGCCAGCAGCTTAGAAGGAGGGAGACATGGAACTGAAGCTTTCTTT	CASSLEGGRHGTEAFF
NA	TRBD1	TRBJ2-1	TRBV7-9	TGTGCCAGCAGTCTATCCAGGGGGAATGAGCAGTTCTTC	CASSLSRGNEQFF
NA	NA	TRBJ2-1	TRBV20-1	TGCAGTGCTGAGTCAAATGAGCAGTTCTTC	CSAESNEQFF
NA	NA	TRBJ1-6	TRBV19	TGTGCCAGTAGTATCGGAGCCCCAAATTCACCCCTCCACTTT	CASSIGAPNSPLHF
NA	TRBD2	TRBJ2-3	TRBV4-3	TGCGCCAGCAGCCAAGACTGGACTAGCGGGAGTCCGTTGACAGATACGCAGTATTTT	CASSQDWTSGSPLTDTQYF
NA	NA	TRBJ1-5	TRBV7-2	TGTGCCAGCAGCTTAAACAGGGAGATAAATCAGCCCCAGCATTTT	CASSLNREINQPQHF